Below are 10 T cell receptor beta chains sequenced from a single sample in a study of response to subunit inactivated influenza vaccine. Each CDR3 protein gets one entry after TCRdb re-called the RT-PCR reads with MiXCR. The sample includes hundreds of thousands of distinct CDR3 sequences, less than 20% of them seen just once. Sequenced here: PBMCs from blood, sampled more than 4 days after vaccination. The receptor set was obtained from a man in his fifties or sixties who received an inactivated influenza vaccine.

The rearrangement links TRBV19 to TRBJ2-1; 12 positions match TRBD2. Germline V gives CDR1 LNHDA, CDR2 SQIVND (reference sequence). V lost 6 bases and J lost 3; bases outside the gene matches: 3. The CDR3 has 15 amino acids. CDR3 coding DNA: TGTGCCAGTAGGGAACTAGCGGGAGGCTACAATGAGCAGTTCTTC. Its translation: CASRELAGGYNEQFF.

CDR3 region: CSAPSGMAYNEQFF. CDR3 nucleotides: TGCAGTGCTCCAAGCGGGATGGCCTACAATGAGCAGTTCTTC. The rearrangement uses TRBV20-1 and TRBJ2-1; TRBD2 matches at 7 bases. In germline, CDR1 is DFQATT, CDR2 SNEGSKA (reference sequence). This CDR3 contains 14 residues. V lost 5 bases and J lost 2; bases outside the gene matches: 6.

This clonotype was picked up a small number of times. This sequence joins TRBV6-5 and TRBJ2-1; possibly TRBD1 or TRBD2 for D (5 bases each). The germline V gene encodes CDR1 MNHEY and CDR2 SVGAGI. The V gene lost 0 bases and the J gene lost 9 bases, with 27 bases spanning the gap. CDR3 length: 19 amino acids. CDR3 sequence (DNA): TGTGCCAGCAGTTACTCGAAATCCCCCCCTAGGAGGCACAGGAGTGAGCAGTTCTTC. This encodes CASSYSKSPPRRHRSEQFF.

This clonotype has only a few counts. V is TRBV12-3 or TRBV12-4 and J is TRBJ1-4; 8 bases map to TRBD1. The CDR3 sequence is 15 residues long. V lost 7 bases, J lost 3 bases, and 7 bases stayed unmatched. CDR3 sequence reads: CASILQGAANEKLFF. CDR3 DNA sequence: TGTGCCAGCATTTTGCAGGGGGCAGCTAATGAAAAACTGTTTTTT.

The genes are TRBV7-6 and TRBJ2-3; no firm D call. The CDR3 covers 15 residues. V lost 0 bases, J lost 4 bases, and 11 bases lay in between. CDR1 is SGHVS, CDR2 FNYEAQ, per germline. CDR3 in amino acids: CASSLASATADTQYF. In nucleotides, the CDR3 is TGTGCCAGCAGCTTAGCATCGGCTACGGCAGATACGCAGTATTTT.

The chain uses TRBV7-2 and TRBJ2-3, with 11 positions matching TRBD2. From germline, CDR1 is SGHTA and CDR2 FQGNSA. With 4 bases clipped from V and 0 bases from J, the junction kept 6 bases outside the gene matches. The CDR3 extends over 17 amino acids. For the CDR3, the DNA is TGTGCCAGCAGCTCGGGACTAGCGGACTATAGCACAGATACGCAGTATTTT. Amino acid sequence: CASSSGLADYSTDTQYF.

The chain links TRBV28 to TRBJ1-5; no definite D call. This CDR3 is 13 amino acids long. V shed 8 bases and J shed 6 bases, with 14 bases lying between them. In germline, CDR1 is MDHEN, CDR2 SYDVKM. CDR3 sequence: CASSGTKPQPQHF. CDR3 DNA sequence: TGTGCCAGCTCCGGAACAAAACCTCAGCCCCAGCATTTT.

This clonotype turned up a few times. The chain recombines TRBV30 with TRBJ1-2; 7 bases match TRBD1. CDR1 and CDR2 (germline): GTSNPN, SVGIG (reference sequence). The CDR3 has 13 amino acids. Trimming took 4 bases from V and 3 from J; bases not matched to a gene: 5. The CDR3 nucleotides read TGTGCCTGGAACGACAGGGAAGACTATGGCTACACCTTC. It yields the protein CAWNDREDYGYTF.

Many counts were recorded for this clonotype. The V gene is TRBV25-1, the J gene TRBJ1-4; D may be TRBD1 (6 bases). The V gene lost 3 bases and the J gene lost 9 bases, with 14 bases spanning the gap. The CDR3 is made up of 14 amino acids. Germline lookup yields CDR1 MGHDK and CDR2 SYGVNS. The CDR3 sequence: CASSDPGQRQKLFF. The DNA of the CDR3 is TGTGCCAGCAGTGATCCCGGACAGCGCCAAAAACTGTTTTTT.

This clonotype was seen a few times. The CDR3 DNA follows: TGTGCCAGCTCCGGAGGGGGAAAATTGGCCGATGAGCAGTTCTTC. This gives the protein CASSGGGKLADEQFF. The chain joins TRBV18 to TRBJ2-1, with D tentatively TRBD1 or TRBD2 (6 bases each). Germline lookup yields CDR1 KGHSH and CDR2 LQKENI. CDR3 length: 15 amino acids. The V end was cut by 6 bases, the J end by 8 bases, with 20 bases between.